Sequencing of this T cell receptor (beta chain) was carried out in a study of control samples from healthy donors and cancer patients (dated by TCRdb to 2020 to 2022). As for this clone: What antigen it recognizes has not been identified. No quality values exist for individual bases; no much larger clone is one base distant.

The library relied on the immunoSEQ multiplex PCR assay. TCRdb retrieved this table from immuneACCESS and kept in-frame rearrangements only. Not all clones are present; in checked studies, unresolved V genes account for under half, and no reason is known for the remainder. The sample includes about 100,000 clones, with roughly 87% observed a single time. The top ten hold under 20% of the sample. The CDR3 runs 16 residues from the cysteine to the phenylalanine. Only the CDR3 DNA is retained, 48 bases long and in frame from the first base. V is cut back by 4 bases and J by 6 bases, with 6 bases in the junction unmatched. Reading the germline V gene (reference sequence) gives CDR1 MNHEY and CDR2 SMNVEV.

The chain is assembled from TRBV27 and TRBJ2-2, with 12 bases in between that match TRBD1. This sequence originates from a woman in her 50s in good health. Sequencing was carried out using blood. The DNA sequence follows: TGTGCCAGCAGTTATCCCGGGACAGGGGGCCCCGGGGAGCTGTTTTTT. This gives the protein CASSYPGTGGPGELFF.